Below are 18 T cell receptor beta chains sequenced from a single sample in a study of shared clonotypes between healthy human individuals. Measured with immunoSEQ multiplex PCR; TCRdb has only the in-frame clones, and not every one. The table lists approximately 640,000 clones, less than 95% of them singletons. The source material was memory CD8+ T cells from PBMCs. Subset described: CD45RO+ cells pooled with CCR7-negative TemRA cells. Receptor source: a man between 18 and 29 years old in good health. Some clones in this sample may be carry-over from other donors' samples.

The chain uses TRBV5-1 and TRBJ2-3; D is possibly TRBD2 (6 bases). The CDR3 loop spans 16 amino acids. The V gene lost 0 bases and the J gene lost 2 bases, with 13 bases spanning the gap. Germline V gene data show CDR1 as SGHRS and CDR2 as YFSETQ. The DNA for the CDR3 is TGCGCCAGCAGCTTGGCCGTTAGCGGCCACACAGATACGCAGTATTTT. Amino acids: CASSLAVSGHTDTQYF.

The V and J genes are TRBV9 and TRBJ1-1; tentative D call: TRBD1 (6 bases). The CDR3 has 16 amino acids. Germline lookup yields CDR1 SGDLS and CDR2 YYNGEE. Trimming pared 4 bases from V and 4 bases from J, leaving 20 bases between. The chain's CDR3 is CASSLTPGHLSTEAFF. The DNA of the CDR3 is TGTGCCAGCAGCTTAACCCCGGGACACCTATCCACTGAAGCTTTCTTT. The full variable domain, completed using reference TRBV9 and TRBJ1-1, is DSGVTQTPKHLITATGQRVTLRCSPRSGDLSVYWYQQSLDQGLQFLIQYYNGEERAKGNILERFSAQQFPDLHSELNLSSLELGDSALYFCASSLTPGHLSTEAFFGQGTRLTVV.

The chain joins TRBV11-3 to TRBJ2-1; 11 nucleotides agree with TRBD2. The trim removed 1 base at V and 5 bases at J, leaving 4 bases unmatched. The CDR3 is 16 residues long. From germline, CDR1 is SGHNT and CDR2 YENEEA. CDR3 protein: CASSLGYSGGDNEQFF. In DNA form, the CDR3 reads TGTGCCAGCAGCTTAGGATATAGCGGGGGGGACAATGAGCAGTTCTTC.

The V gene is TRBV10-3, the J gene TRBJ1-1; possibly TRBD1 for D (5 bases). The ends were cut back, 7 bases at V and 2 bases at J, with 11 bases in the middle. The CDR3 is 13 residues long. CDR1 and CDR2 from the germline V gene are ENHRY and SYGVKD. CDR3 sequence: CAITRQSNTEAFF. DNA for the CDR3: TGTGCCATCACCAGACAGAGTAACACTGAAGCTTTCTTT.

The CDR3 nucleotides are TGTGCCAGCAGTTGGGGTAGCGAGCAGTACTTC. Protein product: CASSWGSEQYF. The J gene is TRBJ2-5, the V gene TRBV28; D uncertain. The J call may be incorrect, as the DNA end agrees better with TRBJ2-7. Germline-derived CDR1 and CDR2 are MDHEN and SYDVKM. The CDR3 extends over 11 amino acids.

V and J are TRBV5-1 and TRBJ2-7; 7 nucleotides align to TRBD2. The CDR3 totals 15 residues. CDR1 and CDR2 from the germline V gene are SGHRS and YFSETQ. J gave up 2 bases and V 2 bases, and 7 bases lay outside the gene matches. The CDR3, as DNA: TGCGCCAGCAGCTTTAGTCCGCTAGCGGCCTACGAGCAGTACTTC. This gives the protein CASSFSPLAAYEQYF.

J is TRBJ2-4 and V is TRBV6-1; 11 nucleotides line up with TRBD2. The length of the CDR3 is 17 residues. Germline V gene sequence: CDR1 MNHNS, CDR2 SASEGT. After removal of 4 bases from V and 5 bases from J, the junction contained 10 bases not matched to a gene. In DNA form, the CDR3 reads TGTGCCAGCAGTGTTGCACTAGCGGGAGTAGGGGAAAACATTCAGTACTTC. This sequence encodes CASSVALAGVGENIQYF.

This chain links TRBV28 with TRBJ2-1; D possibly corresponds to TRBD2 (5 bases). The V gene lost 7 bases and the J gene lost 4 bases, with 14 bases spanning the gap. Germline V lookup: CDR1 MDHEN, CDR2 SYDVKM. The CDR3 runs 14 residues. CDR3 protein: CASNQAATYNEQFF. The CDR3 nucleotides are TGTGCCAGCAACCAAGCGGCAACGTACAATGAGCAGTTCTTC.

CDR3 bases: TGTGCCAGCAGACCGGACAGGTCTCGTGGCTACACCTTC. It is translated as CASRPDRSRGYTF. The chain recombines TRBV28 with TRBJ1-2, with 7 bases aligning to TRBD1. The CDR3 loop spans 13 amino acids. Germline assignment: CDR1 MDHEN and CDR2 SYDVKM. The J segment lost 7 bases and the V segment lost 6 bases, leaving 8 bases of the junction unmatched.

The chain is built from TRBV7-3 and TRBJ2-2, with D hard to call. Germline values: CDR1 SGHTA, CDR2 FQGTGA. V lost 1 base, J lost 0 bases, and 12 bases lay in between. This CDR3 is built from 17 residues. Here the CDR3 DNA reads TGTGCCAGCAGCTTAAGGGCCTATGATGCGAACACCGGGGAGCTGTTTTTT. Amino acids: CASSLRAYDANTGELFF.

The chain employs TRBV27 and TRBJ2-7; D ambiguous. Looked up from germline, CDR1 is MNHEY and CDR2 is SMNVEV (reference sequence). This CDR3 is built from 14 residues. The ends were cut back, 6 bases at V and 4 bases at J, with 16 bases in the middle. CDR3 sequence: CASSPLGQLYEQYF. In DNA form, the CDR3 reads TGTGCCAGCAGCCCTTTGGGTCAGCTATACGAGCAGTACTTC.

The chain has TRBV7-9 and TRBJ2-1; the D gene is possibly TRBD2 (5 bases). The length of the CDR3 is 16 residues. Germline V CDR1 and CDR2: SEHNR, FQNEAQ (reference sequence). V gave up 1 base and J gave up 1 base, with 11 bases separating them. CDR3 protein: CASSLVPGISYNEQFF. The CDR3 region has the DNA TGTGCCAGCAGCTTAGTTCCCGGGATTTCCTACAATGAGCAGTTCTTC.

This clone was detected once. J is TRBJ2-1 and V is TRBV5-1, with TRBD2 matching over 7 bases. Losses at the gene ends were 0 bases for V and 5 bases for J; bases not matched to a gene: 14. This CDR3 comprises 18 residues. In germline, CDR1 is SGHRS, CDR2 YFSETQ. CDR3 bases: TGCGCCAGCAGCTTGGTTGCGGGAGCTGGCCAACGCAACAATGAGCAGTTCTTC. It yields the protein CASSLVAGAGQRNNEQFF.

The chain carries TRBV4-1 and TRBJ2-7; TRBD2 is a possible D gene (6 bases). CDR3 size: 12 residues. Trimming removed 4 bases at V and 4 bases at J, with 8 bases between. CDR1 is MGHRA, CDR2 YSYEKL, per germline. CDR3 bases: TGCGCCAGCAGCCCCGGGGGTTACGAGCAGTACTTC. Translating gives CASSPGGYEQYF.

The chain combines TRBV6-5 with TRBJ2-3; no clear D gene. Trimming shortened V by 1 base and J by 1 base, and 9 bases separated the two germline ends. The CDR3 has 15 amino acids. Germline CDR1 reads MNHEY; CDR2 reads SVGAGI. The CDR3: CASSYLFGGTDTQYF. The CDR3 bases are TGTGCCAGCAGTTACTTGTTCGGCGGCACAGATACGCAGTATTTT.

V and J are TRBV11-3 and TRBJ2-7; D possibly uses TRBD1 or TRBD2 (6 bases each). The V gene lost 1 base and the J gene lost 4 bases, with 14 bases spanning the gap. This CDR3 is 15 amino acids long. The germline gives CDR1 SGHNT, CDR2 YENEEA. The CDR3 protein is CASSLAPGALYEQYF. In DNA form, the CDR3 reads TGTGCCAGCAGCTTAGCCCCGGGGGCCCTATACGAGCAGTACTTC.

In the case of this clone: This sample also contains other DNA sequences that code for the same CDR3. CDR3 bases: TGTGCCAGCAGTTCGGGACAGGGCTACTACGAGCAGTACTTC. Translated, it gives CASSSGQGYYEQYF. The rearrangement joins TRBV27 to TRBJ2-7; 9 bases align to TRBD1. This CDR3 region has 14 residues. In germline, CDR1 is MNHEY, CDR2 SMNVEV (reference sequence). Trimming removed 4 bases from V and 3 bases from J; junction bases left unmatched: 4.

The chain combines TRBV27 with TRBJ1-4; the D gene is possibly TRBD1 (5 bases). V gave up 0 bases and J gave up 5 bases, with 10 bases separating them. Germline V gene sequence: CDR1 MNHEY, CDR2 SMNVEV (reference sequence). The CDR3 contains 15 residues. CDR3 DNA: TGTGCCAGCAGTTTATCAACAGGCGTCAATGAAAAACTGTTTTTT. As protein: CASSLSTGVNEKLFF.